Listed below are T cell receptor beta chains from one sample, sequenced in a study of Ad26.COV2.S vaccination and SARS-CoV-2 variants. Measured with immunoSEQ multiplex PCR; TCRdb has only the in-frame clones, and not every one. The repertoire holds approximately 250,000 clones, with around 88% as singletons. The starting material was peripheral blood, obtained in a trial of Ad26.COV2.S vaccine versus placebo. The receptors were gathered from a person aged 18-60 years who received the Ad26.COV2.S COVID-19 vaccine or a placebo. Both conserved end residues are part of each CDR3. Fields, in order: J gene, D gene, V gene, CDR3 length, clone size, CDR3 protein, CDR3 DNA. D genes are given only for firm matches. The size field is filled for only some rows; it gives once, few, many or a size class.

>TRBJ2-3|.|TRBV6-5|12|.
CASSRTADTQYF
TGTGCCAGCAGTCGGACTGCAGATACGCAGTATTTT
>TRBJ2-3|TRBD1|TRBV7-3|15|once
CASSATGLLGDTQYF
TGTGCCAGCAGCGCGACAGGGTTATTAGGGGATACGCAGTATTTT
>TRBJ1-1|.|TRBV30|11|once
CALSGHDDAFF
TGTGCCTTATCCGGACATGACGACGCTTTCTTT
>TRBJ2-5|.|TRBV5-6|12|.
CASSFPKETQYF
TGTGCCAGCAGCTTCCCCAAAGAGACCCAGTACTTC
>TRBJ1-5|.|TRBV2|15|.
CASSEVKLSNQPQHF
TGTGCCAGCAGTGAGGTCAAATTAAGCAATCAGCCCCAGCATTTT
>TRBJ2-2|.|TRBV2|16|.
CASSEGTGLRSGELFF
TGTGCCAGCAGTGAAGGCACAGGATTAAGGTCCGGGGAGCTGTTTTTT
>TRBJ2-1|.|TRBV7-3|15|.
CASSTEASSYNEQFF
TGTGCCAGCAGCACGGAGGCGAGCTCCTACAATGAGCAGTTCTTC
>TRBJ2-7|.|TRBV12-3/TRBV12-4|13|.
CASSRTASYEQYF
TGTGCCAGCAGCCGGACTGCGTCCTACGAGCAGTACTTC
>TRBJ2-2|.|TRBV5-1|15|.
CASSLGPSYTGELFF
TGCGCCAGCAGCTTGGGGCCGTCGTACACCGGGGAGCTGTTTTTT
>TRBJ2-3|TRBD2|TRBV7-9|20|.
CASSITGSLVAGGSTDTQYF
TGTGCCAGCAGCATAACAGGGTCATTAGTAGCGGGGGGTAGCACAGATACGCAGTATTTT